These 15 T cell receptor beta chains share one sample of origin, sequenced in a study of T cell responses to AZD1222 COVID-19 vaccine. Measured with immunoSEQ multiplex PCR; TCRdb has only the in-frame clones, and not every one. The data show about 120,000 clones, 85% to 95% seen once. Material: peripheral blood, obtained on day 0 of AZD1222 vaccination. The receptors shown here come from an adult in good health.

The CDR3 bases are TGTGCCAGCAGCGCTAGGGGGGCCCCGTATTCCGGGGAGCTGTTTTTT. It specifies CASSARGAPYSGELFF. The rearrangement uses TRBV7-9 and TRBJ2-2; possibly TRBD1 or TRBD2 for D (6 bases each). CDR3 length equals 16 residues. V was pared by 5 bases and J by 6 bases, with 19 bases between. CDR1 and CDR2 from the germline V gene are SEHNR and FQNEAQ (reference sequence).

V is TRBV28 and J is TRBJ2-7; D may be TRBD2 (5 bases). V was shortened by 4 bases and J by 1 base, with 20 bases between the two germline ends. In germline, CDR1 is MDHEN, CDR2 SYDVKM. The CDR3 is made up of 17 amino acids. CDR3 sequence: CASSSPIKSGTSYEQYF. CDR3 in DNA: TGTGCCAGCAGTTCCCCTATAAAAAGCGGTACTTCCTACGAGCAGTACTTC.

The rearrangement links TRBV28 to TRBJ1-2; no clear D gene. V was cut by 6 bases and J by 5 bases, with 7 bases left in between. CDR1 and CDR2 from the germline V gene are MDHEN and SYDVKM. CDR3 length equals 11 residues. The CDR3 sequence: CASRTEYGYTF. CDR3 nucleotides: TGTGCCAGCAGGACCGAGTATGGCTACACCTTC.

This chain uses TRBV18 with TRBJ2-1; D is uncertain. V lost 2 bases and J 6 bases, leaving 2 bases between the germline ends. The CDR3 contains 11 residues. Germline V gene data show CDR1 as KGHSH and CDR2 as LQKENI. The CDR3, as DNA: TGTGCCAGCTCACCAGGCAATGAGCAGTTCTTC. It specifies CASSPGNEQFF.

This chain links TRBV9 with TRBJ1-1, with D unclear. The ends were cut back, 1 base at V and 3 bases at J, with 16 bases in the middle. Germline V gives CDR1 SGDLS, CDR2 YYNGEE. The length of the CDR3 is 16 residues. CDR3 sequence (DNA): TGTGCCAGCAGCGTATCCGGTGCCTCCAGGTACACTGAAGCTTTCTTT. It encodes CASSVSGASRYTEAFF.

This chain uses TRBV3-1 (or the pseudogene TRBV3-2) with TRBJ2-5; 11 positions agree with TRBD1. The CDR3 is 17 amino acids. Germline values: CDR1 LGHDT, CDR2 YNNKEL (reference sequence). V dropped 3 bases and J dropped 2; count of bases not matched to a gene: 8. The CDR3 sequence is CASSQDVRDRGQETQYF. CDR3 DNA sequence: TGTGCCAGCAGCCAGGACGTTCGGGACAGGGGGCAAGAGACCCAGTACTTC.

The chain combines TRBV27 with TRBJ2-5, with D tentatively TRBD1 (6 bases). The CDR3 spans 15 residues. Germline loops: CDR1 MNHEY, CDR2 SMNVEV (reference sequence). V lost 6 bases and J 2 bases, leaving 16 bases between the germline ends. CDR3 loop: CASSPSTGIQETQYF. The CDR3 DNA is TGTGCCAGCAGCCCGTCGACAGGTATACAAGAGACCCAGTACTTC.

The chain recombines TRBV10-3 with TRBJ2-7; 9 bases agree with TRBD1. CDR3 length equals 15 residues. The germline V gene has CDR1 ENHRY and CDR2 SYGVKD. V lost 6 bases to trimming and J lost 0 bases; unmatched junction nucleotides: 6. The CDR3 protein is CAIRETGGSSYEQYF. The CDR3 nucleotides read TGTGCCATCAGGGAGACAGGGGGAAGCTCCTACGAGCAGTACTTC.

This clone was counted a single time. The chain links TRBV18 to TRBJ1-1; 9 bases match TRBD1. The V segment lost 6 bases and the J segment 2 bases; nucleotides outside the gene matches: 7. The CDR3 contains 15 residues. Germline V gene lookup returns CDR1 KGHSH and CDR2 LQKENI. The CDR3, as DNA: TGTGCCAGCTCTTATGGACAGGGGATAAACACTGAAGCTTTCTTT. This gives the protein CASSYGQGINTEAFF.

The rearrangement uses TRBV9 and TRBJ1-1; no firm D call. The CDR3 sequence is 16 residues long. Trimming removed 0 bases from V and 1 base from J, with 13 bases in between. Looked up from germline, CDR1 is SGDLS and CDR2 is YYNGEE. CDR3 residues: CASSVESATGNTEAFF. CDR3 nucleotide sequence: TGTGCCAGCAGCGTAGAGTCAGCCACGGGGAACACTGAAGCTTTCTTT.

V is TRBV15 and J is TRBJ2-7; 11 bases are shared with TRBD1. This CDR3 region has 16 residues. V lost 5 bases to trimming and J lost 6 bases; unmatched junction nucleotides: 12. Germline loops: CDR1 LNHNV, CDR2 YYDKDF (reference sequence). The CDR3 DNA reads TGTGCCACCAGCGGAAGGACAGGGGGCGGATCTGTCGAGCAGTACTTC. Amino acid sequence: CATSGRTGGGSVEQYF.

This clone was picked up one time. This rearrangement joins TRBV3-1 (or the pseudogene TRBV3-2) to TRBJ1-5, with D maybe TRBD1 (5 bases). CDR3 length: 14 residues. Looked up from germline, CDR1 is LGHDT and CDR2 is YNNKEL (reference sequence). Trimming cost V 1 base and J 13 bases, with 17 bases left between them. The CDR3 loop is CASSQGERGRAQHF. DNA for the CDR3: TGTGCCAGCAGCCAAGGGGAAAGGGGCAGGGCACAGCATTTT.

This clone appeared a few times. The CDR3 sequence: CASSSTGGSNQPQHF. CDR3 nucleotides: TGTGCCAGCAGTTCAACAGGGGGGAGCAATCAGCCCCAGCATTTT. The rearrangement uses TRBV28 and TRBJ1-5; 8 bases align to TRBD1. In germline, CDR1 is MDHEN, CDR2 SYDVKM. CDR3 length equals 15 residues. V dropped 4 bases and J dropped 1; count of bases not matched to a gene: 3.

This sequence joins TRBV28 and TRBJ1-2; unclear D gene. There are 14 residues in the CDR3. The V end lost 5 bases, the J end lost 3 bases, and 13 bases lay between the germline ends. Germline CDR1 and CDR2: MDHEN and SYDVKM. This CDR3 reads CASSDTVVYYGYTF. CDR3 in DNA: TGTGCCAGCAGTGATACAGTTGTATACTATGGCTACACCTTC.

This clone was picked up one time. The CDR3 is CSAVQGTGTGAFF. The DNA of the CDR3 is TGCAGCGCTGTACAGGGGACGGGAACGGGAGCTTTCTTT. The chain combines TRBV29-1 with TRBJ1-1; 7 bases are shared with TRBD1. Germline V gene sequence: CDR1 SQVTM, CDR2 ANQGSEA. This CDR3 comprises 13 residues. The junction had 15 bases not matched to a gene; V was cut back by 7 bases and J by 10 bases. Full variable domain (rest looked up from reference TRBV29-1 and TRBJ1-1): SAVISQKPSRDICQRGTSLTIQCQVDSQVTMMFWYRQQPGQSLTLIATANQGSEATYESGFVIDKFPISRPNLTFSTLTVSNMSPEDSSIYLCSAVQGTGTGAFFGQGTRLTVV.